One and the same sample provided the 28 T cell receptor beta chains below, sequenced in a study of blood T cell repertoires in COVID-19. This table comes from immunoSEQ multiplex PCR, and its TCRdb copy is limited to in-frame clones, with some not included. The sample holds roughly 390,000 clones, 75% to 90% seen once. Sequencing was performed on peripheral blood. The source is a woman aged 18-30 years with acute or convalescent COVID-19.

This clone was found once. The chain uses TRBV6-5 and TRBJ1-1; D possibly corresponds to TRBD1 (5 bases). The CDR3 is 15 residues long. Germline CDR1 is MNHEY and CDR2 is SVGAGI. Trimming took 6 bases from V and 0 from J, leaving 14 bases between them. The CDR3 loop is CASSAYPQVNTEAFF. CDR3 DNA: TGTGCCAGCAGCGCATATCCACAGGTGAACACTGAAGCTTTCTTT.

The chain is built from TRBV3-1 (or the pseudogene TRBV3-2) and TRBJ2-5, with 9 positions matching TRBD1. The CDR3 covers 16 residues. The V gene's germline CDR1 is LGHDT and CDR2 YNNKEL (reference sequence). V trimming: 3 bases; J trimming: 4 bases; junction bases outside the gene matches: 9. This CDR3 is CASSHRQGELAETQYF. DNA for the CDR3: TGTGCCAGCAGCCATCGACAGGGGGAATTAGCAGAGACCCAGTACTTC.

The V and J genes are TRBV3-1 (or the pseudogene TRBV3-2) and TRBJ1-1; TRBD1 aligns across 8 bases. Per the germline V gene, CDR1 is LGHDT and CDR2 is YNNKEL (reference sequence). The CDR3 loop spans 16 amino acids. The V gene end was trimmed by 2 bases and the J gene end by 1 base; junction bases not matched to a gene: 6. The CDR3 region is CASSQRSGQGNTEAFF. CDR3 coding DNA: TGTGCCAGCAGCCAAAGGAGCGGACAGGGGAACACTGAAGCTTTCTTT.

V gene TRBV28 combines with J gene TRBJ1-1; tentative D call: TRBD1 (6 bases). V was shortened by 4 bases and J by 0 bases, with 9 bases between the two germline ends. Germline V gene sequence: CDR1 MDHEN, CDR2 SYDVKM. The CDR3 is 14 residues long. CDR3 DNA sequence: TGTGCCAGCAGTTCCGGGACATTGAACACTGAAGCTTTCTTT. Residues: CASSSGTLNTEAFF.

J is TRBJ1-2 and V is TRBV15, with 10 bases fitting TRBD1. With 3 bases clipped from V and 8 bases from J, the junction kept 6 bases outside the gene matches. Germline V gene sequence: CDR1 LNHNV, CDR2 YYDKDF (reference sequence). This CDR3 is built from 14 residues. The CDR3 DNA is TGTGCCACCAGCAGTCGCAAGACAGGGGGCGGCTACACCTTC. It codes for CATSSRKTGGGYTF.

The chain links TRBV21-1 to TRBJ1-6; TRBD1, the D gene given by the table, was not confirmed from the DNA. TRBV21-1 is designated a pseudogene. This CDR3 region has 15 residues. CDR3 DNA: TGTGCCAGCAGCATGCTTAACCCAGTCAACTCACCCCTCCACTTT. Translated, it gives CASSMLNPVNSPLHF.

This sequence joins TRBV19 and TRBJ1-5; D not certain. The CDR3 spans 15 residues. Trimming shortened V by 3 bases and J by 7 bases, and 16 bases separated the two germline ends. Per the germline V gene, CDR1 is LNHDA and CDR2 is SQIVND (reference sequence). The CDR3 here is CASSIDLGVGQPQHF. CDR3 in DNA: TGTGCCAGTAGTATTGACCTCGGGGTAGGACAGCCCCAGCATTTT. The full variable domain, rest sourced from reference TRBV19 and TRBJ1-5, is DGGITQSPKYLFRKEGQNVTLSCEQNLNHDAMYWYRQDPGQGLRLIYYSQIVNDFQKGDIAEGYSVSREKKESFPLTVTSAQKNPTAFYLCASSIDLGVGQPQHFGDGTRLSIL.

Here the CDR3 reads CASSQADREPSYEQYF. CDR3 sequence (DNA): TGTGCCAGCAGCCAGGCGGACAGGGAACCCTCCTACGAGCAGTACTTC. The chain employs TRBV3-1 (or the pseudogene TRBV3-2) and TRBJ2-7, with 8 positions matching TRBD1. Germline V gives CDR1 LGHDT, CDR2 YNNKEL (reference sequence). This CDR3 spans 16 amino acids. V dropped 3 bases and J dropped 0; count of bases not matched to a gene: 7.

The genes are TRBV15 and TRBJ1-2; 10 bases agree with TRBD1. CDR1 and CDR2 from the germline V gene are LNHNV and YYDKDF (reference sequence). The CDR3 has 15 residues. After removal of 2 bases from V and 5 bases from J, the junction contained 5 bases not matched to a gene. The CDR3 spells CATSRRTGGNYGYTF. The CDR3 DNA reads TGTGCCACCAGCAGACGGACAGGGGGAAATTATGGCTACACCTTC.

This chain links TRBV29-1 with TRBJ1-2; 7 nucleotides agree with TRBD1. Trimming at V came to 4 bases and at J to 3 bases, leaving 11 bases not matched to a gene. CDR1 is SQVTM, CDR2 ANQGSEA, per germline. This CDR3 spans 15 amino acids. The CDR3 here is CSVASTGNNDYGYTF. In DNA, the CDR3 is TGCAGCGTTGCTTCGACAGGGAATAACGACTATGGCTACACCTTC.

The CDR3 nucleotides are TGTGCCAGCAGCCAAGTTACAGAGTCCTACGAGCAGTACTTC. Protein sequence: CASSQVTESYEQYF. The chain joins TRBV3-1 (or the pseudogene TRBV3-2) to TRBJ2-7; D gene ambiguous. The length of the CDR3 is 14 residues. CDR1 and CDR2 from the germline V gene are LGHDT and YNNKEL (reference sequence). V lost 1 base to trimming and J lost 1 base, with 8 bases between them.

V gene TRBV28 combines with J gene TRBJ1-3, with unresolved D. Germline V gene sequence: CDR1 MDHEN, CDR2 SYDVKM. The CDR3 has 13 amino acids. V was cut by 7 bases and J by 8 bases, with 15 bases left in between. The CDR3 nucleotides are TGTGCCAGCAACACGATGGGCACGGACACCATATATTTT. This translates into CASNTMGTDTIYF. Full variable domain (rest looked up from reference TRBV28 and TRBJ1-3): DVKVTQSSRYLVKRTGEKVFLECVQDMDHENMFWYRQDPGLGLRLIYFSYDVKMKEKGDIPEGYSVSREKKERFSLILESASTNQTSMYLCASNTMGTDTIYFGEGSWLTVV.

The genes are TRBV27 and TRBJ1-6, with a possible D match to TRBD1 (6 bases). V was cut by 5 bases and J by 1 base, with 15 bases left in between. Germline assignment: CDR1 MNHEY and CDR2 SMNVEV (reference sequence). The CDR3 sequence is 17 residues long. CDR3 DNA: TGTGCCAGCAGTCCCAGGGGCGCTTGGTCCTATAATTCACCCCTCCACTTT. Protein product: CASSPRGAWSYNSPLHF.

The J gene is TRBJ2-7, the V gene TRBV7-2; the match to TRBD2 covers 8 bases. Per the germline V gene, CDR1 is SGHTA and CDR2 is FQGNSA. The CDR3 spans 14 residues. With V trimmed by 3 bases and J by 2 bases, 3 bases remained unmatched. CDR3: CASSLAGGTYEQYF. CDR3 bases: TGTGCCAGCAGCTTGGCGGGGGGTACCTACGAGCAGTACTTC.

V gene TRBV5-1 combines with J gene TRBJ1-1, with 12 bases matching TRBD1. This CDR3 comprises 14 residues. V shed 3 bases, J shed 11 bases, and the junction held 8 bases outside the gene matches. Germline V gives CDR1 SGHRS, CDR2 YFSETQ. The CDR3 nucleotides read TGCGCCAGCAGCTCGCCGGGACAGGGGGCGGGGGCTTTCTTT. As protein: CASSSPGQGAGAFF.

This clone was observed a few times. The rearrangement uses TRBV19 and TRBJ1-2; TRBD1 aligns across 9 bases. The CDR3 totals 15 residues. V trimming: 3 bases; J trimming: 2 bases; junction bases outside the gene matches: 4. From germline, CDR1 is LNHDA and CDR2 SQIVND (reference sequence). The CDR3 coding sequence is TGTGCCAGTAGTATGGGACAGGGAGTAAACTATGGCTACACCTTC. Translation gives CASSMGQGVNYGYTF.

This clone has only a few counts. The chain has TRBV27 and TRBJ1-2, with 7 bases that match TRBD1. V shed 4 bases and J 4 bases; nucleotides not matched to a gene: 6. CDR1 and CDR2 from the germline V gene are MNHEY and SMNVEV (reference sequence). The CDR3 loop spans 14 amino acids. CDR3 region: CASSWAGGFYGYTF. The CDR3 nucleotides read TGTGCCAGCAGTTGGGCAGGGGGTTTCTATGGCTACACCTTC.

V gene TRBV19 combines with J gene TRBJ2-5; TRBD2 aligns across 10 bases. The CDR3 is 15 residues long. Germline loops: CDR1 LNHDA, CDR2 SQIVND (reference sequence). The junction had 9 bases not matched to a gene; V was cut back by 6 bases and J by 5 bases. CDR3: CASRTQSGGAETQYF. The CDR3 region has the DNA TGTGCCAGTAGGACCCAGAGCGGGGGGGCGGAGACCCAGTACTTC. The full variable domain, completed using reference TRBV19 and TRBJ2-5, is DGGITQSPKYLFRKEGQNVTLSCEQNLNHDAMYWYRQDPGQGLRLIYYSQIVNDFQKGDIAEGYSVSREKKESFPLTVTSAQKNPTAFYLCASRTQSGGAETQYFGPGTRLLVL.

The chain joins TRBV28 to TRBJ2-1; 9 bases map to TRBD1. Germline values: CDR1 MDHEN, CDR2 SYDVKM. V shed 7 bases, J shed 5 bases, and the junction held 15 bases outside the gene matches. The CDR3 consists of 17 residues. CDR3 sequence (DNA): TGTGCCAGCACCTATTTTCCCGGGACAGGGCCGGACAATGAGCAGTTCTTC. Residues: CASTYFPGTGPDNEQFF.

The chain has TRBV28 and TRBJ1-5; a possible D gene is TRBD1 (5 bases). CDR1 is MDHEN and CDR2 is SYDVKM in the germline V gene. The CDR3 runs to 15 residues. Deletions cut 2 bases from V and 2 bases from J, with 10 bases between. The DNA for the CDR3 is TGTGCCAGCAGTTTAATAGGGGTGGGCAATCAGCCCCAGCATTTT. Protein sequence: CASSLIGVGNQPQHF.

The rearrangement uses TRBV5-4 and TRBJ1-6, with TRBD1 as a possible D gene (5 bases). Germline V lookup: CDR1 SGHNT, CDR2 YYREEE (reference sequence). This CDR3 is 14 amino acids long. The V end lost 2 bases, the J end lost 6 bases, and 9 bases lay between the germline ends. The CDR3, as DNA: TGTGCCAGCAGCTTCGGGGGTAGTAATTCACCCCTCCACTTT. Protein: CASSFGGSNSPLHF. Based on the CDR3 plus reference TRBV5-4 and TRBJ1-6, the full variable domain is ETGVTQSPTHLIKTRGQQVTLRCSSQSGHNTVSWYQQALGQGPQFIFQYYREEENGRGNFPPRFSGLQFPNYSSELNVNALELDDSALYLCASSFGGSNSPLHFGNGTRLTVT.

This chain connects TRBV5-1 to TRBJ2-4; D is undetermined. The V gene's germline CDR1 is SGHRS and CDR2 YFSETQ. This CDR3 contains 15 residues. Trimming stripped 0 bases from V and 0 bases from J, with 7 bases between. The CDR3 is CASSLDMLAKNIQYF. The DNA for the CDR3 is TGCGCCAGCAGCTTGGACATGTTAGCCAAAAACATTCAGTACTTC.

The J gene is TRBJ2-7, the V gene TRBV3-1 (or the pseudogene TRBV3-2); 7 nucleotides align to TRBD1. This CDR3 is built from 13 residues. V was clipped by 4 bases and J by 6 bases; unmatched bases: 6. CDR1 and CDR2 (germline): LGHDT, YNNKEL (reference sequence). CDR3 protein: CASSRQGVVEQYF. The DNA of the CDR3 is TGTGCCAGCAGCCGACAGGGAGTAGTCGAGCAGTACTTC.

The V gene is TRBV27, the J gene TRBJ2-5; weak D call: TRBD2 (5 bases). The germline V and J ends were trimmed by 4 bases and 2 bases, with 14 bases remaining between them. Germline V CDR1 and CDR2: MNHEY, SMNVEV (reference sequence). The CDR3 has 15 residues. Written as DNA, the CDR3 is TGTGCCAGCAGTTCGCCCTCAAGCGGTCAAGAGACCCAGTACTTC. It translates to CASSSPSSGQETQYF.

The chain links TRBV9 to TRBJ2-1, with a weak D call TRBD2 (5 bases). Between the trimmed V and J ends, which lost 4 bases and 1 base, there was a span of 9 bases. The CDR3 totals 14 residues. CDR1 and CDR2 from the germline V gene are SGDLS and YYNGEE. The CDR3 here is CASSLDSSYNEQFF. The CDR3 coding sequence is TGTGCCAGCAGCTTGGACTCTTCCTACAATGAGCAGTTCTTC.

V and J are TRBV3-1 (or the pseudogene TRBV3-2) and TRBJ2-1; TRBD2 aligns across 9 bases. CDR1 and CDR2 (germline): LGHDT, YNNKEL (reference sequence). The V segment lost 6 bases and the J segment 7 bases; nucleotides outside the gene matches: 10. The CDR3 is made up of 15 amino acids. CDR3 residues: CASRDSRGGSNEQFF. CDR3 DNA sequence: TGTGCCAGCAGGGATTCGCGGGGGGGCTCTAATGAGCAGTTCTTC.

CDR3: CASTILADTGELFF. As DNA, the CDR3 is TGTGCCAGCACGATACTAGCTGACACCGGGGAGCTGTTTTTT. The J gene is TRBJ2-2, the V gene TRBV28; a possible D gene is TRBD2 (6 bases). V was cut by 7 bases and J by 3 bases, with 12 bases left in between. The germline gives CDR1 MDHEN, CDR2 SYDVKM. The CDR3 length is 14 residues.

This chain joins TRBV6-5 and TRBJ1-6; D remains unclear. This CDR3 has 13 residues. Trimming took off 6 bases at V and 9 bases at J, with 12 bases between the two ends. Germline assignment: CDR1 MNHEY and CDR2 SVGAGI. DNA of the CDR3: TGTGCCAGCAGCTTGGAGAGCAGTTCACCCCTCCACTTT. This translates into CASSLESSSPLHF.